This TCR beta chain comes out of a study of radiotherapy plus CTLA-4 blockade in lung cancer. Looking at the study overall: Overall, 15% to 20% of patients showed an objective response, while 31% attained disease control. Regarding the study as a whole: TCR clones of tumor origin grew in blood after radiotherapy plus ipilimumab. According to reports, early shifts in blood T cell clones, alongside interferon-beta, forecast response most accurately.

As for this clone: The antigen is undetermined.

Only in-frame clones appear in the TCRdb table, and some are missing; sequencing was by immunoSEQ multiplex PCR. The sample holds some 50,000 clones, roughly 84% seen once. The ends lost 0 bases at V and 7 bases at J; junction bases unmatched: 6. This CDR3 has 16 amino acids. CDR1 MGHRA and CDR2 YSYEKL come from the germline V gene. Specimen: peripheral blood, collected from a patient treated with radiotherapy plus ipilimumab. This receptor was obtained from a human donor with non-small cell lung cancer who had a partial response to radiotherapy plus ipilimumab. The genes are TRBV4-1 and TRBJ2-7; 13 bases map to TRBD2. CDR3 loop: CASSQDELAGGEEQYF. CDR3 nucleotide sequence: TGCGCCAGCAGCCAAGATGAACTAGCGGGGGGGGAAGAGCAGTACTTC.